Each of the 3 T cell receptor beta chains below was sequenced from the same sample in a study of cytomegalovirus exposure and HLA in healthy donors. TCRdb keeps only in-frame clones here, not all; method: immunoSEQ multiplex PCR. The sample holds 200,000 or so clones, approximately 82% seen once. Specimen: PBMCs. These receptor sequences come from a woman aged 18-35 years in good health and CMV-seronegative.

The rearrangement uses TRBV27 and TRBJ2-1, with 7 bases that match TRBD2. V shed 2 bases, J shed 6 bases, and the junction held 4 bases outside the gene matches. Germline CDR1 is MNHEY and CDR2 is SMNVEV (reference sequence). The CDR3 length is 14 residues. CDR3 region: CASSLAGAGNEQFF. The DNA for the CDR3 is TGTGCCAGCAGTTTAGCGGGAGCGGGCAATGAGCAGTTCTTC.

The CDR3 coding sequence is TGTGCCAGCAGCGTAGGGAGTAGCGGGGTAAACAATGAGCAGTTCTTC. Translation gives CASSVGSSGVNNEQFF. V and J are TRBV9 and TRBJ2-1; TRBD2 matches 8 bases. The germline V gene has CDR1 SGDLS and CDR2 YYNGEE. The J segment lost 5 bases and the V segment lost 0 bases, leaving 7 bases of the junction unmatched. The CDR3 is 16 amino acids.

The CDR3 DNA reads as TGTGCCAGCAGCCCACGGGGACTAGCGGGGGGTAGGGAGCAGTACTTC. Amino acids: CASSPRGLAGGREQYF. The chain carries TRBV7-2 and TRBJ2-7; TRBD2 matches at 15 bases. Germline V gives CDR1 SGHTA, CDR2 FQGNSA. This CDR3 is built from 16 residues. J lost 7 bases, V lost 5 bases, and 9 bases had no gene match.